This TCR beta chain was sequenced during a study of T-cell memory formation after mild COVID-19. TCRdb passed the 5' RACE reads through MiXCR, listing each CDR3 protein once. The profile shows approximately 240,000 distinct CDR3 sequences, about 17% of them singletons. The sample comprised PBMCs or a T cell subset sorted from them (not recorded which). The receptor was derived from a man between 18 and 29 years old who had mild COVID-19 (a few samples of this study predate the infection). Cell type and time point are not known.

This CDR3 reads CASSLVAGETGELFF. CDR3 bases: TGTGCCAGCAGCTTGGTAGCAGGTGAAACCGGGGAGCTGTTTTTT. The chain combines TRBV5-5 with TRBJ2-2; D is unclear. The CDR3 extends over 15 amino acids. Trimming took 0 bases from V and 5 from J, leaving 11 bases between them. The germline V gene has CDR1 SGHKS and CDR2 YYEKEE (reference sequence).